The clone carrying this TCR beta chain came up once. The antigen is not known. This entry belongs to a study of graft-versus-host responses after intestinal transplantation. The wider study: Induction using anti-thymocyte globulin, followed by tacrolimus and steroids for two to three years, was given to all recipients. General study findings and limits: Peak GvH clone levels in circulation were associated with early post-transplant HvG declines. Where graft-donor T cell macrochimerism was present, patients had high graft-versus-host to host-versus-graft clonal ratios in allografts. Detected in recipient marrow were GvH clones, some of which were first observed in ileum or blood.

V was clipped by 3 bases and J by 8 bases; unmatched bases: 8. Germline V gene sequence: CDR1 MDHEN, CDR2 SYDVKM. The CDR3 runs 15 residues. Sequencing was performed with immunoSEQ multiplex PCR; in TCRdb, only in-frame clones are kept and a portion is missing. The data contain about 20,000 clones, roughly 94% of them singletons. The V and J genes are TRBV28 and TRBJ1-4; TRBD1 aligns across 8 bases. Here the sequenced sample was PBMCs, taken 23 days after intestinal transplant. The sequence derives from a human patient who received an intestinal transplant, so some T cells may come from the graft donor. The CDR3 spells CASSLLRGHWEKLFF. CDR3 in DNA: TGTGCCAGCAGTTTGCTCAGGGGGCACTGGGAAAAACTGTTTTTT. Combining the CDR3 with reference TRBV28 and TRBJ1-4 gives the whole variable domain DVKVTQSSRYLVKRTGEKVFLECVQDMDHENMFWYRQDPGLGLRLIYFSYDVKMKEKGDIPEGYSVSREKKERFSLILESASTNQTSMYLCASSLLRGHWEKLFFGSGTQLSVL.